Listed here is a single TCR beta chain. Its matching antigen is unknown. Primers: 60 Vbeta forward and 13 Jbeta reverse. TCRdb's table, derived via immunoSEQ multiplex PCR, lists solely in-frame clones and lacks some. The table shows roughly 80,000 clones, with approximately 60% occurring only once. This CDR3 is built from 15 residues. CDR1 and CDR2 from the germline V gene are SGHRS and YFSETQ. Trimming took 7 bases from V and 2 from J; bases not matched to a gene: 11. Samples came from healthy bone marrow donors. The record originates from a study of cytomegalovirus exposure and HLA in healthy donors. Overall study findings and caveats: As a later analysis showed, a missense DCLRE1C variant was linked to trimming of TCR beta V- and J-genes. Cytomegalovirus association was listed for around 180 TCR beta chains. CMV serostatus alone was available as immune exposure information.

The specimen sequenced was PBMCs. This TCR was sampled from a male donor in good health and CMV-seropositive. The J gene is TRBJ2-7, the V gene TRBV5-1; 8 nucleotides align to TRBD1. This chain's CDR3 is CASWVGDRPPYEQYF. In nucleotides, the CDR3 is TGCGCCAGCTGGGTCGGGGACAGGCCTCCCTACGAGCAGTACTTC.